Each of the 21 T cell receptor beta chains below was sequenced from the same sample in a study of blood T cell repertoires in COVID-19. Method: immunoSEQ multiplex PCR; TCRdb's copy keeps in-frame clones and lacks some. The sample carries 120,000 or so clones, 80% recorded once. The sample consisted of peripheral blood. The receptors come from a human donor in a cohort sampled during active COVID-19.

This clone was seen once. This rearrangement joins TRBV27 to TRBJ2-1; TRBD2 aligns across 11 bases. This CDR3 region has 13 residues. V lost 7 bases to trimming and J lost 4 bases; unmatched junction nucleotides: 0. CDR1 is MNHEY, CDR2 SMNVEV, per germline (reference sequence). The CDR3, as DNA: TGTGCCAGCACTAGCGGGGGGTACAATGAGCAGTTCTTC. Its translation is CASTSGGYNEQFF.

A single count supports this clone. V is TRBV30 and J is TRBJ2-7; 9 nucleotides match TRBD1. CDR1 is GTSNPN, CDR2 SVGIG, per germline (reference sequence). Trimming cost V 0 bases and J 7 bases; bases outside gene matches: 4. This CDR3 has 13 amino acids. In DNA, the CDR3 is TGTGCCTGGAGTGTAAACAGGGGGCAAGAGCAGTACTTC. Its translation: CAWSVNRGQEQYF.

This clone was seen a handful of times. The CDR3 protein is CASRSLYRASNYGYTF. Here the CDR3 DNA reads TGTGCCAGCAGATCCCTTTACAGGGCCTCCAACTATGGCTACACCTTC. The V call is TRBV28, the J call TRBJ1-2; a possible D gene is TRBD1 (6 bases). Germline V gives CDR1 MDHEN, CDR2 SYDVKM. V was cut by 6 bases and J by 2 bases, with 19 bases left in between. The CDR3 contains 16 residues.

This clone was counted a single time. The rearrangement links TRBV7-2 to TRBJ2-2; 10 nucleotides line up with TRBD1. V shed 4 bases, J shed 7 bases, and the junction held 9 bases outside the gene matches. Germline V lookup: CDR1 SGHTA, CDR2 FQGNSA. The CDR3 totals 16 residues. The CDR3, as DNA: TGTGCCAGCAGCTACGCCCCGGGACAGGGGCTCGGGGAGCTGTTTTTT. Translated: CASSYAPGQGLGELFF.

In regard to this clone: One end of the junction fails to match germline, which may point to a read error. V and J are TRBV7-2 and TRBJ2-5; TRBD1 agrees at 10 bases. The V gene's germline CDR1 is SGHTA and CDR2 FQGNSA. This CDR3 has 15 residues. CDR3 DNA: TGTGCCAGCAGCTGGGACAGGGGAGACCACGAGACCCAGTACTTC. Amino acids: CASSWDRGDHETQYF.

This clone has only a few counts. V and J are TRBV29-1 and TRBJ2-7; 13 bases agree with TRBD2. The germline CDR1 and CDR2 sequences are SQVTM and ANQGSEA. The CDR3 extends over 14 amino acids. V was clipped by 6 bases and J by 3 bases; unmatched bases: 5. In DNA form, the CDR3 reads TGCAGCGTGACCGGGACTAGCGGGGACTACGAGCAGTACTTC. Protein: CSVTGTSGDYEQYF.

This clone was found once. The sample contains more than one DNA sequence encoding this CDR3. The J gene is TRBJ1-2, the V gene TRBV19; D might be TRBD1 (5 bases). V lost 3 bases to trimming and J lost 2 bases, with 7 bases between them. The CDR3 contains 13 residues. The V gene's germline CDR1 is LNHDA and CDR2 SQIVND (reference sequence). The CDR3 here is CASSMAGNYGYTF. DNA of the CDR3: TGTGCCAGTAGTATGGCAGGGAACTATGGCTACACCTTC.

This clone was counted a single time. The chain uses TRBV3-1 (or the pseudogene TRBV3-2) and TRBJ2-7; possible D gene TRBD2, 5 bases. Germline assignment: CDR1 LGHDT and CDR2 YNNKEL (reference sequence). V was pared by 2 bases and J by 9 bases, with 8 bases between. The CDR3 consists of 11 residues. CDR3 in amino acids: CASSQLGGQYF. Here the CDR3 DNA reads TGTGCCAGCAGCCAACTAGGAGGGCAGTACTTC.

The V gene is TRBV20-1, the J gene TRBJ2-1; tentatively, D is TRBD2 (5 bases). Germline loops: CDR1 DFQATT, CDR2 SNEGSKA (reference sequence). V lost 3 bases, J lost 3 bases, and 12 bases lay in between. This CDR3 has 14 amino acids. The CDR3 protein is CSASSSGYYNEQFF. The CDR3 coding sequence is TGCAGTGCTAGTAGCAGCGGTTACTACAATGAGCAGTTCTTC.

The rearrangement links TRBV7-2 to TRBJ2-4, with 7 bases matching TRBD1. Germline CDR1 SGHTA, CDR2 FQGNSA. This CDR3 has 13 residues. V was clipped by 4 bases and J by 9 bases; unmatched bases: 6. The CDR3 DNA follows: TGTGCCAGCAGCTCATGGGGACAGAGCATTCAGTACTTC. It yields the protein CASSSWGQSIQYF.

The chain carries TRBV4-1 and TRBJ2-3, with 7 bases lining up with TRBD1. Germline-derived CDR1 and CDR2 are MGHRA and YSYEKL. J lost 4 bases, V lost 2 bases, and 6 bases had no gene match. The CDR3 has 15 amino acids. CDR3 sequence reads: CASSQRTGAPDTQYF. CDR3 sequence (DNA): TGCGCCAGCAGCCAACGGACAGGAGCGCCAGATACGCAGTATTTT.

The CDR3 is CASSPGGGTIEQFF. CDR3 nucleotide sequence: TGTGCCAGCAGCCCCGGTGGAGGGACGATTGAGCAGTTCTTC. The chain couples TRBV5-4 to TRBJ2-1, with a tentative D call TRBD2 (6 bases). Looked up from germline, CDR1 is SGHNT and CDR2 is YYREEE (reference sequence). The ends were cut back, 4 bases at V and 9 bases at J, with 17 bases in the middle. The CDR3 loop spans 14 amino acids.

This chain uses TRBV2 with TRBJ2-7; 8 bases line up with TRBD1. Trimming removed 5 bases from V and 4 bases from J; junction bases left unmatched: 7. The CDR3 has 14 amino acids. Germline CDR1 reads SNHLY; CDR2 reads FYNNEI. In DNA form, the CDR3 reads TGTGCCAGCAGTACGAGACAGGGGATGTACGAGCAGTACTTC. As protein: CASSTRQGMYEQYF.

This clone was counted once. The CDR3, as DNA: TGTGCCAGCTCAACCGGCCAGGGCGATGGCTACACCTTC. Its protein product is CASSTGQGDGYTF. The chain employs TRBV18 and TRBJ1-2, with a weak D call TRBD1 (5 bases). This CDR3 has 13 amino acids. Germline CDR1 is KGHSH and CDR2 is LQKENI. Deletions cut 5 bases from V and 6 bases from J, with 13 bases between.

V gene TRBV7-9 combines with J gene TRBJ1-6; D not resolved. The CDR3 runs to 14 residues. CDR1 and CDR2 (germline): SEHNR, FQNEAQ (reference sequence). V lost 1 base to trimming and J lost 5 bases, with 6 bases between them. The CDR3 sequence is CASSLDSHNSPLHF. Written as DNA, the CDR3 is TGTGCCAGCAGCTTAGACTCGCATAATTCACCCCTCCACTTT.

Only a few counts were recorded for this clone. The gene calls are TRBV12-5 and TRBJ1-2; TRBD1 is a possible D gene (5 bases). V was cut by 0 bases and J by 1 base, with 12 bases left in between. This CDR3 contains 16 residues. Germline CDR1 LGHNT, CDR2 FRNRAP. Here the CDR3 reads CASGLVLDRFNYGYTF. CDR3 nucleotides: TGTGCTAGTGGTTTGGTACTCGACAGATTTAACTATGGCTACACCTTC.

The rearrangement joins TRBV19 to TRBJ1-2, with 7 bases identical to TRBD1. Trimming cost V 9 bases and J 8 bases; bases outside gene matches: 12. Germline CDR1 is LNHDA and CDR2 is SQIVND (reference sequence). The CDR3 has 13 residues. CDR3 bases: TGTGCCAGCCAAAGCTGGGACAGACTCGGCTACACCTTC. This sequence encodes CASQSWDRLGYTF.

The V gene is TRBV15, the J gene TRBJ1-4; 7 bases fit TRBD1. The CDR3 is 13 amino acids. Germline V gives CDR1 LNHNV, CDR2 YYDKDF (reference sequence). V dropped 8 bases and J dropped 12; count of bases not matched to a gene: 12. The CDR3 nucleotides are TGTGCCACCGAGGGACAGTCCGGGTTTGAACTGTTTTTT. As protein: CATEGQSGFELFF.

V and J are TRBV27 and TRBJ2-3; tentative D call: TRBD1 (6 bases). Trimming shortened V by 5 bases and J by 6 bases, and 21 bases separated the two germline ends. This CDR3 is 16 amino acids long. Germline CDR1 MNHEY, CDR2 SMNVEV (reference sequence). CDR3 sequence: CASSPRGGQSWDTQYF. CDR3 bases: TGTGCCAGCAGTCCCCGAGGGGGTCAGAGCTGGGATACGCAGTATTTT.

CDR3 coding DNA: TGTGCCAGCAGCCAGACCTACGAGCAGTACTTC. Amino acids: CASSQTYEQYF. V is TRBV6-5 and J is TRBJ2-7; unclear D gene. Germline CDR1 is MNHEY and CDR2 is SVGAGI. Trimming took off 6 bases at V and 2 bases at J, with 5 bases between the two ends. This CDR3 has 11 amino acids.

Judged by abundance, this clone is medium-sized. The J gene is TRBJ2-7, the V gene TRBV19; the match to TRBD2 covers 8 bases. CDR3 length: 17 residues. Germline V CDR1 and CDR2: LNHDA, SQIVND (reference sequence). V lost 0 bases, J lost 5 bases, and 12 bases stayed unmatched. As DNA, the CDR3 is TGTGCCAGTAGTATAGATCCAACAAGCGGGAGTTGGGACGAGCAGTACTTC. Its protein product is CASSIDPTSGSWDEQYF.